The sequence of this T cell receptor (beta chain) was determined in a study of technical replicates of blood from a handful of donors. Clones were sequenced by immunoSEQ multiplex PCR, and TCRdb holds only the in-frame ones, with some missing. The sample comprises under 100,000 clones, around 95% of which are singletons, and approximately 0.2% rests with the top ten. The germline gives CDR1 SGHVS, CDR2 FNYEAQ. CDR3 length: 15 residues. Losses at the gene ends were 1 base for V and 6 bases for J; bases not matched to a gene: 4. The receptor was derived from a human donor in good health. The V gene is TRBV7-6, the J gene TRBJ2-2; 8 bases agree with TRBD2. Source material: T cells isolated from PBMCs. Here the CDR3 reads CASSLEWREAGELFF. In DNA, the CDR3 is TGTGCCAGCAGCTTAGAGTGGCGGGAGGCCGGGGAGCTGTTTTTT. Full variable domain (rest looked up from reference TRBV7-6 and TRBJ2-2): GAGVSQSPRYKVTKRGQDVALRCDPISGHVSLYWYRQALGQGPEFLTYFNYEAQQDKSGLPNDRFSAERPEGSISTLTIQRTEQRDSAMYRCASSLEWREAGELFFGEGSRLTVL.